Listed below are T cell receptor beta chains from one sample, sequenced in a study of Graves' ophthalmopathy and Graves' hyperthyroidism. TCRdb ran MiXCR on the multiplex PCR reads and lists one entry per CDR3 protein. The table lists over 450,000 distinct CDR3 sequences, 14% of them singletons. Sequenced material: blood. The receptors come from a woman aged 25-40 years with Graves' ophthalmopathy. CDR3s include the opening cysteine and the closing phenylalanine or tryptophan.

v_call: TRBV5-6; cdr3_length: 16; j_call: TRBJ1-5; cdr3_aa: CASSLGAGRGSQPQHF
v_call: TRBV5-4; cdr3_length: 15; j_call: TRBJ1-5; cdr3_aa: CASSDGQGFNQPQHF
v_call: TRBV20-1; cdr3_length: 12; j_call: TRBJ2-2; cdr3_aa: CSAGTDTGELFF
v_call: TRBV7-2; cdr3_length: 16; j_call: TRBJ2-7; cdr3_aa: CASSLAGTSVTYEQYF
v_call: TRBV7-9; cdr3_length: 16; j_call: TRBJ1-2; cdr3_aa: CASSLEGQGALYGYTF
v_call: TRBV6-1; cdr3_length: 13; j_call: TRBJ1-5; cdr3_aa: CASTQWGGQPQHF
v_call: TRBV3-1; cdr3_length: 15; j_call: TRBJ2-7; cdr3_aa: CASSQGLAASYEQYF
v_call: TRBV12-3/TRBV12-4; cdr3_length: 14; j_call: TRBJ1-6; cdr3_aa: CASSSWTENSPLHF
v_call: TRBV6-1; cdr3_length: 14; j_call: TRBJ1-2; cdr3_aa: CASTSTGGRYGYTF
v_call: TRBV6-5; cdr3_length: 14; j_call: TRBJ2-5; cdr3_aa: CASSYSSGDETQYF
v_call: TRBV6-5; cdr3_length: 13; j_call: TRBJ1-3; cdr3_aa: CASSYSRRDTIYF
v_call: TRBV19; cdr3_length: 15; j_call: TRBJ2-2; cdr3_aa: CASSTGQDYTGELFF
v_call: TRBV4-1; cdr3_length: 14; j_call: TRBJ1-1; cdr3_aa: CASSHPGEDTEAFF
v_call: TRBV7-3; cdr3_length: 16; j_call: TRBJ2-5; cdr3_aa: CASSLNRLAGGETQYF
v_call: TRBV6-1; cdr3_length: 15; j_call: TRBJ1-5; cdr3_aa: CASSGGSLSNQPQHF
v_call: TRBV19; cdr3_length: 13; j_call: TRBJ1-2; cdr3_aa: CASTPTRYYGYTF
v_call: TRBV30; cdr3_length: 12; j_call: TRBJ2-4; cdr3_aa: CAWSRDRDIQYF
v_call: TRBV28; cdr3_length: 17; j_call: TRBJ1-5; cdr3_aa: CASSLSGDQYSNQPQHF
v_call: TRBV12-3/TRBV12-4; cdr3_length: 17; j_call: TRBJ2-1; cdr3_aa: CASSFLAGGVSGNEQFF
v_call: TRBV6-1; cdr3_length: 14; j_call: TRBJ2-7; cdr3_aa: CASSHFRGEYEQYF
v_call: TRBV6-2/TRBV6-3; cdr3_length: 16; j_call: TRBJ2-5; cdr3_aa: CASRPGQHPYQETQYF
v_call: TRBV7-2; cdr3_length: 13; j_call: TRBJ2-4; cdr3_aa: CASSPGGLNIQYF
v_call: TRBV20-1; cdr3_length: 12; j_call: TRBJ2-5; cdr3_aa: CSADGHQETQYF
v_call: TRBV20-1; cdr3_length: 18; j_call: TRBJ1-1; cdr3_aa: CSARDGGTGARLNTEAFF
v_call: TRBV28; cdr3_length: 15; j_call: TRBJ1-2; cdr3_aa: CASSIGASLNYGYTF
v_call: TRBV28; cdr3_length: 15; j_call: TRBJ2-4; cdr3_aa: CASSSGQSPGNIQYF
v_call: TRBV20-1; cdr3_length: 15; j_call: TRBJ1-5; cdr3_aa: CSARDGGRSNQPQHF